The clone carrying this T cell receptor (beta chain) was found many times. Its target is not known. Trimming shortened V by 3 bases and J by 8 bases, and 8 bases separated the two germline ends. Germline V CDR1 and CDR2: SGHRS, YFSETQ. This CDR3 is built from 11 residues. These data originate in a study of human T cells and chemical hapten exposure. Looking at the study overall: Per-sample variation in TCR yield stemmed mainly from small pooled library volume differences. General study results and limits: Once DPC sensitization occurred, TCRs above 1 in 1000 frequency showed no change. Expanded TCRs clustered into significantly more large CDR3 similarity groups than controls, the analysis revealed.

TCRdb analysed the RACE reads with MiXCR anew, one entry per CDR3 protein. The table records 35,000 to 50,000 distinct CDR3 sequences, around a tenth of them present only once. Time point reported: patch test 2, 6 weeks after DPC sensitization. The treatment: therapeutic diphenylcyclopropenone sensitization with weekly scalp DPC. Unfractionated whole blood yielded the extracted total RNA. Patch tests were applied only after blood draws. The TCR sequence derives from a woman in her thirties with alopecia areata. Some clones in this sample may be carry-over from other donors' samples. This chain connects TRBV5-1 to TRBJ1-1, with D perhaps matching TRBD1 (5 bases). The sample here was whole blood, taken in connection with sensitization to the hapten diphenylcyclopropenone (DPC). The DNA of the CDR3 is TGCGCCAGCAGCTGGGGGACCGAAGCTTTCTTT. Amino acid sequence: CASSWGTEAFF. The variable domain in full, completed from reference TRBV5-1 and TRBJ1-1, reads KAGVTQTPRYLIKTRGQQVTLSCSPISGHRSVSWYQQTPGQGLQFLFEYFSETQRNKGNFPGRFSGRQFSNSRSEMNVSTLELGDSALYLCASSWGTEAFFGQGTRLTVV.